These T cell receptor beta chains were read from a single sample in a study of cytomegalovirus exposure and HLA in healthy donors. The repertoire was sequenced with immunoSEQ multiplex PCR; TCRdb's copy has only in-frame clones and lacks some. The sample has over 200,000 clones; roughly 83% are singletons. Sequencing was done on a sample of PBMCs. Receptors were obtained from a woman younger than 30 in good health and CMV-seronegative. Each CDR3 is given without its conserved first and last residue. Clone size is stated in some rows and not others, as once, few, many or a class when expanded.

NA	TRBV9	ASSLLTRGAAF
NA	TRBV5-6	ASSWTSGGTDTQY
NA	TRBV6-5	ASSWGPKGYEQY
few	TRBV4-1	ASSRGVSGELF
once	TRBV9	ASSVGDGLYNEQF
NA	TRBV5-1	ASSYGTGLMGTDTQY
NA	TRBV29-1	SGTGTSGKTYNEQF
NA	TRBV2	ASSEGVSNYGYT
NA	TRBV19	ASSKGRQGVGNEKLF
NA	TRBV9	ASSVSTDTQY
NA	TRBV14	ASSQSRVDTQY
once	TRBV19	ASSIGQIEAF
NA	TRBV4-2	ASSPSLVGRAENEQF
NA	TRBV6-1	ASSLGQTNEKLF
NA	TRBV28	ASSLIGLGTEAF
few	TRBV2	ASSAQQGAAGAEAF
NA	TRBV6-5	ASSFDGNYGYT
NA	TRBV28	ATSFGIANYGYT
once	TRBV7-8	ASSSGLAGAFGELF
NA	TRBV7-3	ASSSGGDGTEAF
NA	TRBV28	ASSYYSNQPQH
few	TRBV6-1	ASSEAPDNSPLH
NA	TRBV6-6	ASSSWTSGTLDEQF
NA	TRBV18	ASSPSSSGEAF
NA	TRBV5-1	ASSPQGYGYT
NA	TRBV2	ASRGLAGTNEQF
NA	TRBV29-1	SVEVGGAGDNEQF
NA	TRBV10-3	AIGGQFNSPLH
once	TRBV7-9	ASSRQTDEAF
NA	TRBV10-3	AISDGPYEQY
NA	TRBV5-1	ASSLNGVRARDTQY
once	TRBV9	ASSFDPRDSVGYT
NA	TRBV9	ASSVGGDNSPLH
NA	TRBV29-1	SVDNRRTPEGYNEQF
NA	TRBV11-1	ASSLGLAGRGEQY
NA	TRBV29-1	SAVTGTVTYEQY
NA	TRBV14	ASRSTSGRTYEQF
NA	TRBV28	ASSLFLAGGFTDTQY
NA	TRBV2	ASSKKKGPYEQY
NA	TRBV6-5	ASSYSSTVAREQF
NA	TRBV2	ASSEQGVTSPLH
NA	TRBV15	ATSRGRYNEQF
NA	TRBV11-2	ASSLVGSGNTIY
few	TRBV19	ASSTFLVDGYT
NA	TRBV2	ASSRTSGENTGELF
NA	TRBV29-1	SVASLGSGYTEAF
NA	TRBV5-1	ASSLGRTGVYEQY
NA	TRBV6-1	ASSEDFSDDEQF
NA	TRBV25-1	ASSVGREATGETQY
few	TRBV2	ASSKLDTQY
NA	TRBV28	ASSLTLKLEQF